This paragraph reports one T cell receptor (beta chain). Antigen specificity is unknown. These data come from a study of cytomegalovirus exposure and HLA in healthy donors. Primers included in the PCR were 60 Vbeta and 13 Jbeta primers. The protocol was immunoSEQ multiplex PCR, while the TCRdb copy is restricted to in-frame clones and leaves out a portion. Here the sample spans tens of thousands of clones, 81% being singletons. General study results and limits: Available immune exposure information was restricted to CMV serostatus only.

Germline loops: CDR1 SGHVS, CDR2 FNYEAQ. The CDR3 consists of 17 residues. V was pared by 5 bases and J by 0 bases, with 7 bases of the junction left unmatched. Input material: PBMCs. The source of this sequence is a woman in her twenties or thirties in good health and CMV-seronegative. This chain connects TRBV7-6 to TRBJ2-6; TRBD1 agrees at 7 bases. CDR3: CASSPTTGLSGANVLTF. CDR3 bases: TGTGCCAGCAGCCCCACGACAGGGCTCTCTGGGGCCAACGTCCTGACTTTC.